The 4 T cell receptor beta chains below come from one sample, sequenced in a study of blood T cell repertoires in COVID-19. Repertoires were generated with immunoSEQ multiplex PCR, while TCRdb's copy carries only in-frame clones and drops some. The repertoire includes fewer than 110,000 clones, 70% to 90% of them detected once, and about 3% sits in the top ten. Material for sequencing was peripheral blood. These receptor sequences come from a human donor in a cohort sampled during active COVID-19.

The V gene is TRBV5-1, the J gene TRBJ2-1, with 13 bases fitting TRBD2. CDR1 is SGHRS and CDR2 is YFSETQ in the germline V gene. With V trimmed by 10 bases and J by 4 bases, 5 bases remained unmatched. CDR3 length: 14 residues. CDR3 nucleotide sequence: TGCGCCGGGGGACTAGCGGGGCCTTACAATGAGCAGTTCTTC. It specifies CAGGLAGPYNEQFF.

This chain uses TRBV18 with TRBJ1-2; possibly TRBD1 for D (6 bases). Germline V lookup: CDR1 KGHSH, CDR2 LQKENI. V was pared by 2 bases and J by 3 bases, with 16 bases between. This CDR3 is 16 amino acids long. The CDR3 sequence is CASSPSAGDVHYGYTF. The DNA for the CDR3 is TGTGCCAGCTCACCATCGGCAGGGGATGTCCACTATGGCTACACCTTC.

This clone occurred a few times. CDR3 bases: TGTGCCAGCAGCGTGCGACAGGACTCCTATAATTCACCCCTCCACTTT. It encodes CASSVRQDSYNSPLHF. The V gene is TRBV4-2, the J gene TRBJ1-6; D may be TRBD1 (6 bases). V was cut by 5 bases and J by 0 bases, with 11 bases left in between. Germline assignment: CDR1 LGHNA and CDR2 YNFKEQ. This CDR3 comprises 16 residues.

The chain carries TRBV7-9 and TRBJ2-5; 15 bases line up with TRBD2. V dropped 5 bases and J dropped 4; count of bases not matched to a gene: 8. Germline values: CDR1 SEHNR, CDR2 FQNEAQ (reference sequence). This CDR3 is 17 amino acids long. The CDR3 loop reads CASSPGTSGRLGETQYF. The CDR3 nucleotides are TGTGCCAGCAGCCCCGGGACTAGCGGGAGGTTGGGAGAGACCCAGTACTTC.